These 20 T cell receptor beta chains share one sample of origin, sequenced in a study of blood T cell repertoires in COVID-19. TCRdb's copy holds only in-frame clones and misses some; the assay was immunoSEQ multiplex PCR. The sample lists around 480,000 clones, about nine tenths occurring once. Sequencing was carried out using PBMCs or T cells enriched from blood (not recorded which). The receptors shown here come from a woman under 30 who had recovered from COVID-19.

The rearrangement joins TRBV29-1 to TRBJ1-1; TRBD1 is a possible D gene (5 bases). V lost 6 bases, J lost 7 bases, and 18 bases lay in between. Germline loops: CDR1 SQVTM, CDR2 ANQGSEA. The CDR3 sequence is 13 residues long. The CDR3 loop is CSVTRGGDGEAFF. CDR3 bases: TGCAGCGTCACCCGGGGAGGGGACGGTGAAGCTTTCTTT.

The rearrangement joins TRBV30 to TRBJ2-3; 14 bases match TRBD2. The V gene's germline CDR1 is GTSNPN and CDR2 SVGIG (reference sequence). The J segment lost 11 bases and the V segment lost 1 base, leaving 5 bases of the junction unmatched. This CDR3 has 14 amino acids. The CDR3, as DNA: TGTGCCTGGAGTGGGACTAGCGGGGGGTGGGGGCAGTATTTT. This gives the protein CAWSGTSGGWGQYF.

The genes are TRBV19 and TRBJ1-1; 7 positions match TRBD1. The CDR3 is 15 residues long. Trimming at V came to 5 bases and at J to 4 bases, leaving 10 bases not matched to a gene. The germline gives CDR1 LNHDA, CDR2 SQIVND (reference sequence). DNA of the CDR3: TGTGCCAGTAGTGAGGGGGCCGGGAAAGGCACTGAAGCTTTCTTT. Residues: CASSEGAGKGTEAFF.

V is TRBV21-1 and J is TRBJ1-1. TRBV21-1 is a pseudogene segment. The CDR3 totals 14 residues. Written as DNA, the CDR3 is TGTGCCAGAAGACTACAGCCAATGAACACTGAAGCTTTCTTT. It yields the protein CARRLQPMNTEAFF.

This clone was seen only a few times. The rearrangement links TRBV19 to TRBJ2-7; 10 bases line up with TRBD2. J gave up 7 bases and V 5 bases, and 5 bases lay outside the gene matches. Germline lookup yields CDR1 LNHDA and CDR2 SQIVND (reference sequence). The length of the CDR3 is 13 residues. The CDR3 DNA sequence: TGTGCCAGTAGTGGGACTAGCGAGGGTGAGCAGTACTTC. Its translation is CASSGTSEGEQYF.

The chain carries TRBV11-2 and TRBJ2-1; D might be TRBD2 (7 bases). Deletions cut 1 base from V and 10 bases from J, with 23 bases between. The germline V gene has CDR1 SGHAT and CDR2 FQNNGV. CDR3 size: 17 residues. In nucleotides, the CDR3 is TGTGCCAGCAGCTTAGCTATGAGGGGGGGGATGTACGACGAGCAGTTCTTC. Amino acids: CASSLAMRGGMYDEQFF.

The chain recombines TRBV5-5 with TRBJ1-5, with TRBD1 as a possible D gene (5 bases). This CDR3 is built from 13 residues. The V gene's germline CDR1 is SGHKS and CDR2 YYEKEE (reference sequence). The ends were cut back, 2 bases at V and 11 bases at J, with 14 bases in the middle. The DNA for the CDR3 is TGTGCCAGCAGCTTCGACATCGGGGGGGCCCAGCATTTT. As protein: CASSFDIGGAQHF.

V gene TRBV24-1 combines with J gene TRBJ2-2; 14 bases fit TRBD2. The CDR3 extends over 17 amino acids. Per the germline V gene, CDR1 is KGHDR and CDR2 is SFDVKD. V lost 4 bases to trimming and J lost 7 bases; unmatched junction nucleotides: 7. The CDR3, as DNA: TGTGCCACCAGTGAGCTCGGACTAGCGGGGGGTAGCGGGGAGCTGTTTTTT. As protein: CATSELGLAGGSGELFF.

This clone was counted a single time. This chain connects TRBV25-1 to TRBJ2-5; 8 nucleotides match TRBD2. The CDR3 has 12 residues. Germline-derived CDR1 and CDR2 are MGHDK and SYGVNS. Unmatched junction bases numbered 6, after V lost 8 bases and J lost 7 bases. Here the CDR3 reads CASLSGGGTQYF. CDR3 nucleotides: TGTGCCAGCTTGAGCGGGGGAGGGACCCAGTACTTC.

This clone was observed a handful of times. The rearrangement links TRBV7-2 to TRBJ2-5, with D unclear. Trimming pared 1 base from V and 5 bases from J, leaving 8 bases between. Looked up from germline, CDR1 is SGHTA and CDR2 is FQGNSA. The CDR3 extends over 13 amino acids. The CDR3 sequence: CASSLVIRETQYF. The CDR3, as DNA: TGTGCCAGCAGCTTAGTTATTCGGGAGACCCAGTACTTC.

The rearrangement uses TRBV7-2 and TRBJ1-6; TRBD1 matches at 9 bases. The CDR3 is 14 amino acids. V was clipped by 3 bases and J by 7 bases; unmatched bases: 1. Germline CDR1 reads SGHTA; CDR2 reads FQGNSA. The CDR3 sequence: CASSLGTGNSPLHF. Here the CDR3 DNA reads TGTGCCAGCAGCTTGGGGACAGGGAATTCACCCCTCCACTTT.

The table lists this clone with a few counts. Here the CDR3 DNA reads TGTGCCAGCAGTGGGGGGAATCAGCCCCAGCATTTT. Its protein product is CASSGGNQPQHF. The rearrangement joins TRBV27 to TRBJ1-5; perhaps TRBD1 as D (5 bases). CDR3 length equals 12 residues. V lost 5 bases and J lost 4, with 6 bases in between. Per germline, CDR1 MNHEY and CDR2 SMNVEV (reference sequence).

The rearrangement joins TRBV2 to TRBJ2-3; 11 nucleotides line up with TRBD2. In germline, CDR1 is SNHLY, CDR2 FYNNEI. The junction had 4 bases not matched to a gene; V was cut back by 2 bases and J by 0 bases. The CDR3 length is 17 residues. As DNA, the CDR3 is TGTGCCAGCAGTGAACTAGCGGGGGGAAGTAGCACAGATACGCAGTATTTT. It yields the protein CASSELAGGSSTDTQYF.

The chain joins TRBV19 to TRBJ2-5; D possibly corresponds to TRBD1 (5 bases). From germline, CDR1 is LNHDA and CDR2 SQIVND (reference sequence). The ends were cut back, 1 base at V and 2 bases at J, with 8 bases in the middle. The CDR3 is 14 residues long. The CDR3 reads CASSIVTDQETQYF. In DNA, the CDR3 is TGTGCCAGTAGTATAGTGACAGATCAAGAGACCCAGTACTTC.

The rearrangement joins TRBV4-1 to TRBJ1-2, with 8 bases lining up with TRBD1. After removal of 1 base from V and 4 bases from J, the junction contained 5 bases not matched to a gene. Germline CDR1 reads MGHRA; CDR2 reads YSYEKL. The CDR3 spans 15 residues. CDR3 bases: TGCGCCAGCAGCCAAGGCAGGGGGCAACGCTATGGCTACACCTTC. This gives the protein CASSQGRGQRYGYTF.

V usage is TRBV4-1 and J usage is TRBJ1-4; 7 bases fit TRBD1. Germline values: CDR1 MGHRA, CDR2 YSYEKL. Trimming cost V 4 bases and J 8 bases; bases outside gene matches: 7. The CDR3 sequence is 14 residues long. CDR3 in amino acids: CASSLDREQEKLFF. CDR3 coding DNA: TGCGCCAGCAGCCTTGACAGGGAGCAAGAAAAACTGTTTTTT.

CDR3 residues: CASSLAFLSFVDGNTIYF. The CDR3 nucleotides are TGTGCCAGCAGCTTGGCCTTCTTAAGCTTCGTTGATGGAAACACCATATATTTT. The rearrangement links TRBV5-6 to TRBJ1-3, with unresolved D. The V gene lost 0 bases and the J gene lost 3 bases, with 19 bases spanning the gap. The CDR3 runs to 18 residues. CDR1 SGHDT and CDR2 YYEEEE come from the germline V gene.

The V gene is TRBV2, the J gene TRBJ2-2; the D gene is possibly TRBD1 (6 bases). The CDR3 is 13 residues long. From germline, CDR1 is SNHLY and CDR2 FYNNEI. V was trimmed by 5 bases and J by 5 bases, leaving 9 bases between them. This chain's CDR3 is CASSTGKTGELFF. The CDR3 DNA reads TGTGCCAGCAGTACAGGGAAAACCGGGGAGCTGTTTTTT.

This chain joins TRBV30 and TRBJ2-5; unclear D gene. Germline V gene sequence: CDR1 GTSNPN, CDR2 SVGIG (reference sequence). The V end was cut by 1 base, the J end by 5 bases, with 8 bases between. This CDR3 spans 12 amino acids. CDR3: CAWSGSTETQYF. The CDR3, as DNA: TGTGCCTGGAGTGGTAGCACGGAGACCCAGTACTTC.

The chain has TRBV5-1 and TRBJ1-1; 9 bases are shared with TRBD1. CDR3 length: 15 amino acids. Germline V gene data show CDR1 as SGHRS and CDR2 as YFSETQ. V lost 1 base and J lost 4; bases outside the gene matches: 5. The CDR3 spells CASSLRGQGGTEAFF. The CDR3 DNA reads TGCGCCAGCAGCTTGAGGGGACAGGGAGGCACTGAAGCTTTCTTT.